This TCR beta chain was profiled in a study of circulating CD8 cells and anti-PD-1 response in melanoma. By share of the sample, this clonotype is medium-sized. Its target is not known. The germline V gene encodes CDR1 LNHDA and CDR2 SQIVND (reference sequence). The CDR3 length is 14 residues. V shed 3 bases and J shed 4 bases, with 10 bases lying between them. Overall study results and limits: Subset repertoires were largely private at M1, with under 8% shared.

From live CD3+CD8+TCRalphabeta+ cells, four PD-1 and/or TIGIT subsets were sorted. Each library started from about 15 ng of total RNA using the QIAseq Immune Repertoire TCR panel. Using its own MiXCR run on the reads, TCRdb lists one record per CDR3 protein. The table records hundreds of distinct CDR3 sequences, under 9.5% of them present only once. The sample was CD8+ T cells from PBMCs, taken at baseline or after one month of anti-PD-1 therapy (not recorded which). This TCR was recovered from a human donor with melanoma. V and J are TRBV19 and TRBJ2-1; TRBD2 might be the D (6 bases). The DNA for the CDR3 is TGTGCCAGTAGTATGCTAGCGAGTTACAATGAGCAGTTCTTC. Translated, it gives CASSMLASYNEQFF.